Listed here are 18 T cell receptor beta chains from one sample, sequenced in a study of identical twins. In TCRdb, the 5' RACE reads were re-called with MiXCR into one record per CDR3 protein. The sample includes roughly 720,000 distinct CDR3 sequences, about 20% of them seen just once. These data were likewise used in another study, on T cells expressing NK-cell markers.

Sequences were obtained from PBMCs. These receptors all stem from a woman aged 18-29 years in good health.

This clonotype showed up just a few times. The chain joins TRBV7-3 to TRBJ1-1, with a tentative D call TRBD1 (6 bases). V lost 5 bases and J lost 9, with 13 bases in between. Per germline, CDR1 SGHTA and CDR2 FQGTGA. The length of the CDR3 is 12 residues. This CDR3 reads CASSPRGGQAFF. The CDR3 DNA reads as TGTGCCAGCAGCCCACGGGGGGGGCAAGCTTTCTTT. The complete variable domain, with remaining parts taken from reference TRBV7-3 and TRBJ1-1, reads GAGVSQTPSNKVTEKGKYVELRCDPISGHTALYWYRQSLGQGPEFLIYFQGTGAADDSGLPNDRFFAVRPEGSVSTLKIQRTERGDSAVYLCASSPRGGQAFFGQGTRLTVV.

The chain carries TRBV19 and TRBJ2-7; TRBD2 aligns across 7 bases. V lost 4 bases to trimming and J lost 3 bases; unmatched junction nucleotides: 9. The CDR3 runs to 15 residues. Germline CDR1 is LNHDA and CDR2 is SQIVND (reference sequence). In DNA, the CDR3 is TGTGCCAGTAGTAGCTCACTTCGCGGGGGCTACGAGCAGTACTTC. This gives the protein CASSSSLRGGYEQYF.

This clonotype was picked up many times. The junction does not match germline at one end; this may be a read error. The gene calls are TRBV5-1 and TRBJ1-1; D is possibly TRBD1 (5 bases). The CDR3 covers 14 residues. Germline lookup yields CDR1 SGHRS and CDR2 YFSETQ. DNA of the CDR3: TGTGCCAGCAGTTTAGCTGGGGGGAACACTGAAGCTTTCTTT. Translating it yields CASSLAGGNTEAFF.

The chain joins TRBV10-3 to TRBJ2-3; D possibly matches TRBD1 or TRBD2 (5 bases each). Germline CDR1 ENHRY, CDR2 SYGVKD. Trimming cost V 7 bases and J 2 bases, with 22 bases left between them. The length of the CDR3 is 17 residues. The CDR3 DNA is TGTGCCATCAAAGCAATCGCAGGGACGGACCCCACAGATACGCAGTATTTT. Translating gives CAIKAIAGTDPTDTQYF.

A few counts support this clonotype. This chain uses TRBV12-3 or TRBV12-4 with TRBJ2-1; no reliable D call. Trimming took 1 base from V and 9 from J, leaving 4 bases between them. CDR3 length: 11 residues. Here the CDR3 DNA reads TGTGCCAGCAGTTTAGTGGTTGAGCAGTTCTTC. It specifies CASSLVVEQFF.

This clonotype was found a few times. The rearrangement uses TRBV21-1 and TRBJ2-3; TRBD2, the D gene given by the table, was not confirmed from the DNA. TRBV21-1 corresponds to a pseudogene. This CDR3 has 19 amino acids. CDR3 nucleotides: TGTGCCAGCAGCAAAGCGCTCTGTACTAGCGGGAGGTATAGGGATACGCAGTATTTT. As protein: CASSKALCTSGRYRDTQYF.

This rearrangement joins TRBV15 to TRBJ2-5, with 7 bases fitting TRBD2. This CDR3 has 18 residues. CDR1 is LNHNV and CDR2 is YYDKDF in the germline V gene (reference sequence). Trimming took 0 bases from V and 2 from J; bases not matched to a gene: 12. The CDR3 sequence is CATSRDGGTTSFQETQYF. CDR3 DNA sequence: TGTGCCACCAGCAGAGATGGGGGGACTACCTCTTTTCAAGAGACCCAGTACTTC.

This clonotype was recorded a few times. J is TRBJ2-2 and V is TRBV29-1; D gene uncertain. V dropped 4 bases and J dropped 4 bases, with 7 bases sitting between them. Germline V gene data show CDR1 as SQVTM and CDR2 as ANQGSEA. This CDR3 is 12 amino acids long. CDR3 in amino acids: CSVVGLTGELFF. In DNA, the CDR3 is TGCAGCGTTGTGGGTCTCACCGGGGAGCTGTTTTTT.

The chain couples TRBV5-1 to TRBJ2-3; 10 positions match TRBD2. The CDR3 loop spans 14 amino acids. V gave up 7 bases and J gave up 4 bases; unmatched junction bases: 6. Per the germline V gene, CDR1 is SGHRS and CDR2 is YFSETQ. The CDR3 DNA reads as TGCGCCAGCGTGGCTAGCGGGAGCGCAGATACGCAGTATTTT. Translating gives CASVASGSADTQYF.

The table lists this clonotype with a few counts. This chain uses TRBV24-1 with TRBJ2-1; 12 bases are a match to TRBD2. V lost 7 bases, J lost 2 bases, and 11 bases stayed unmatched. Germline CDR1 is KGHDR and CDR2 is SFDVKD. This CDR3 contains 18 residues. CDR3 sequence: CATRPTSGRYVAYNEQFF. As DNA, the CDR3 is TGTGCCACCAGACCTACTAGCGGGAGGTATGTCGCCTACAATGAGCAGTTCTTC.

This chain uses TRBV5-1 with TRBJ2-2; 7 bases align to TRBD1. Trimming cost V 1 base and J 7 bases; bases outside gene matches: 7. From germline, CDR1 is SGHRS and CDR2 YFSETQ. The CDR3 runs 15 residues. DNA of the CDR3: TGCGCCAGCAGCTTGCCAACAGGGGACGGCGGGGAGCTGTTTTTT. Its translation is CASSLPTGDGGELFF.

Points on this clonotype: Relative to the germline gene, one junction end is altered; a read error may explain this. DNA of the CDR3: TGCAGTGCTAGAGGTGGCCGGGCCCACACTTTT. As protein: CSARGGRAHTF. The rearrangement uses TRBV20-1 and TRBJ1-3; no firm D call. The CDR3 is 11 amino acids. Germline CDR1 is DFQATT and CDR2 is SNEGSKA (reference sequence).

J is TRBJ2-1 and V is TRBV3-1, with 11 bases fitting TRBD2. CDR1 LGHDT and CDR2 YNNKEL come from the germline V gene (reference sequence). The CDR3 has 18 amino acids. The trim removed 1 base at V and 3 bases at J, leaving 8 bases unmatched. CDR3 DNA: TGTGCCAGCAGCCAAGGTTTCCTAGCGGGGGGAGACTACAATGAGCAGTTCTTC. Its translation: CASSQGFLAGGDYNEQFF.

The J gene is TRBJ2-7, the V gene TRBV5-1; 12 bases match TRBD1. Trimming removed 4 bases from V and 6 bases from J; junction bases left unmatched: 5. The germline V gene encodes CDR1 SGHRS and CDR2 YFSETQ. The CDR3 has 14 amino acids. The CDR3 protein is CASSKGTGGSEQYF. The CDR3, as DNA: TGCGCCAGCAGCAAAGGGACAGGGGGCTCCGAGCAGTACTTC.

This clonotype was recorded a few times. The CDR3 DNA sequence: TGTGCCAGCAGCTTAAGCGGGGAAGTCCAGTACTTC. Amino acids: CASSLSGEVQYF. The chain links TRBV7-3 to TRBJ2-5, with D possibly TRBD2 on 6 matching bases. CDR3 length: 12 residues. V lost 1 base and J 10 bases, leaving 10 bases between the germline ends. Germline loops: CDR1 SGHTA, CDR2 FQGTGA. The full variable domain, in which reference TRBV7-3 and TRBJ2-5 provide the parts outside the CDR3, is GAGVSQTPSNKVTEKGKYVELRCDPISGHTALYWYRQSLGQGPEFLIYFQGTGAADDSGLPNDRFFAVRPEGSVSTLKIQRTERGDSAVYLCASSLSGEVQYFGPGTRLLVL.

This clonotype turned up a few times. The chain employs TRBV6-2 or TRBV6-3 and TRBJ1-5, with a weak D call TRBD1 (6 bases). This CDR3 is built from 13 residues. Germline CDR1 reads MNHEY; CDR2 reads SVGEGT. CDR3 DNA sequence: TGTGCGTCGGCAGGGGCTAATTTGCAGCCCCAGCATTTT. Encoded protein: CASAGANLQPQHF.

This clonotype was seen only a few times. V is TRBV29-1 and J is TRBJ1-2, with D unclear. CDR1 is SQVTM, CDR2 ANQGSEA, per germline. Trimming removed 0 bases at V and 7 bases at J, with 6 bases between. This CDR3 contains 11 residues. Written as DNA, the CDR3 is TGCAGCGTTGAAGATCGCATTGGCTACACCTTC. Its protein is CSVEDRIGYTF.

The chain couples TRBV12-3 or TRBV12-4 to TRBJ2-3; 8 bases line up with TRBD2. J lost 3 bases, V lost 3 bases, and 11 bases had no gene match. The CDR3 has 17 residues. CDR3 sequence reads: CASSFRVGGARTDTQYF. The CDR3 nucleotides are TGTGCCAGCAGTTTCCGGGTCGGGGGGGCCAGGACAGATACGCAGTATTTT.